This T cell receptor beta chain was observed in a study of technical replicates of blood from a few donors (dated by TCRdb to 2015 to 2018). Libraries were constructed by the immunoSEQ multiplex PCR assay. In TCRdb, the immuneACCESS table is reduced to in-frame sequences with V and J assigned. These tables do not hold every clone; where another copy was compared, an unresolved V gene accounts for under half, and the others remain unexplained. For this sample there are just over 55,000 clones; roughly 95% appear just once. Around 4.4% of the sample lies in the top ten. On this clone: Which antigen it targets is not known. No base quality information exists; no much larger clone differs at one position.

The trim is 4 bases for V and 3 bases for J, with a gap of 13 bases between the germline ends. CDR1 PRHDT and CDR2 FYEKMQ are derived from the germline V gene (reference sequence). Including the terminal cysteine and phenylalanine, the CDR3 comprises 14 residues. Only the CDR3 portion is preserved as DNA: 42 bases, with reading frame beginning at the first base. The chain uses TRBV13 and TRBJ2-7, with TRBD2 perhaps the D gene, on 5 matching bases. This TCR derives from a human donor in good health. Some clones in this sample may be carry-over from other donors' samples. Sequencing was carried out using PBMCs. Here the CDR3 is given as CASSSLGVGYEQYF. The DNA sequence is given as TGTGCCAGCAGCTCCCTCGGGGTGGGCTACGAGCAGTACTTC. The full variable domain, completed from the reference TRBV13 and TRBJ2-7 proteins outside the CDR3, reads AAGVIQSPRHLIKEKRETATLKCYPIPRHDTVYWYQQGPGQDPQFLISFYEKMQSDKGSIPDRFSAQQFSDYHSELNMSSLELGDSALYFCASSSLGVGYEQYFGPGTRLTVT.